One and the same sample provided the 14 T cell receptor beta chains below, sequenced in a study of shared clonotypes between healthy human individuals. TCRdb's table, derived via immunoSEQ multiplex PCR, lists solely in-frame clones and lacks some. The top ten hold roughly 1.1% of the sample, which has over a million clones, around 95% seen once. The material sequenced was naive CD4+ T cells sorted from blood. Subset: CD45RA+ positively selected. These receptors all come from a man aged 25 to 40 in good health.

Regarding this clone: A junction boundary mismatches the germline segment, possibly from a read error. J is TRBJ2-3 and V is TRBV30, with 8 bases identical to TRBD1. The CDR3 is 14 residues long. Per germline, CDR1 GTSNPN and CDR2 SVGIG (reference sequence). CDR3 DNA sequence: TGTGCCTGGAGTGTAATGGAGACAGGGGTAGCGTTCATTTTT. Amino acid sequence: CAWSVMETGVAFIF.

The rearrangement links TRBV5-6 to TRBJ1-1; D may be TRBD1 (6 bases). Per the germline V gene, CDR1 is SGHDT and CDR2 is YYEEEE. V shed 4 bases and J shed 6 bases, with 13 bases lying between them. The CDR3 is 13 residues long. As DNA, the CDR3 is TGTGCCAGCAGCCCGACAGGTCTCCCTGAAGCTTTCTTT. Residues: CASSPTGLPEAFF.

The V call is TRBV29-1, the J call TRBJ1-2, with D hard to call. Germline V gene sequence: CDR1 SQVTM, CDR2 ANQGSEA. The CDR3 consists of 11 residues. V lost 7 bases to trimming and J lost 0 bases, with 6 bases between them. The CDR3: CSADPNYGYTF. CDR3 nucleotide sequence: TGCAGCGCCGACCCTAACTATGGCTACACCTTC.

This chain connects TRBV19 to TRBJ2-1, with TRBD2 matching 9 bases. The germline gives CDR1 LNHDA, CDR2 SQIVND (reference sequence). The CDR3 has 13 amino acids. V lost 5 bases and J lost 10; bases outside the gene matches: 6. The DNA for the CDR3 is TGTGCCAGTAGTGTCCAGACTAGCGGCGAGCAGTTCTTC. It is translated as CASSVQTSGEQFF.

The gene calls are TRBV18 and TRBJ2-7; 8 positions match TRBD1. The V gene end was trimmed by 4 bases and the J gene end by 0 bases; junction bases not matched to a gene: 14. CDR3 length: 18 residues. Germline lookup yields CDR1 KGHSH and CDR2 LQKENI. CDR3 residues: CASSLKQPTGVYSYEQYF. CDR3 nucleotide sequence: TGTGCCAGCTCACTTAAGCAGCCGACAGGGGTTTACTCCTACGAGCAGTACTTC.

CDR3 nucleotide sequence: TGTGCCAGCAGCTACAGGGTCTACGAGCAGTACTTC. It codes for CASSYRVYEQYF. The chain joins TRBV7-2 to TRBJ2-7; D is possibly TRBD1 (6 bases). The V and J ends lost 4 bases and 3 bases respectively, with 7 bases between them. CDR1 is SGHTA, CDR2 FQGNSA, per germline. This CDR3 has 12 residues.

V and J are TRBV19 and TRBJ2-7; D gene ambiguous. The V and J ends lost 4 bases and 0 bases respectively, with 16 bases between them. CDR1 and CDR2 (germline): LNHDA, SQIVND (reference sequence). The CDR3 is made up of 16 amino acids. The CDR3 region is CASSTGVSKGSYEQYF. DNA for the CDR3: TGTGCCAGTAGTACAGGAGTCAGTAAGGGCTCCTACGAGCAGTACTTC. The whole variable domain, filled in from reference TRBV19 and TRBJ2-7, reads DGGITQSPKYLFRKEGQNVTLSCEQNLNHDAMYWYRQDPGQGLRLIYYSQIVNDFQKGDIAEGYSVSREKKESFPLTVTSAQKNPTAFYLCASSTGVSKGSYEQYFGPGTRLTVT.

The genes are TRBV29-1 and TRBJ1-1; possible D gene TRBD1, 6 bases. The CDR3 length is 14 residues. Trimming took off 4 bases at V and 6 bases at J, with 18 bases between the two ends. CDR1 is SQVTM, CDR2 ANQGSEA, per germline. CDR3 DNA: TGCAGCGTTGGGCCAGGGGCTTTATTATCTGAAGCTTTCTTT. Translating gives CSVGPGALLSEAFF.

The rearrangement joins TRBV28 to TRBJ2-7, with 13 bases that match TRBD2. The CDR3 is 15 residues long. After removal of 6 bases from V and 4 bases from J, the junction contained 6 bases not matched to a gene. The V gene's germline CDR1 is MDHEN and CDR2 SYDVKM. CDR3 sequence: CASSQLAGGAYEQYF. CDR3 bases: TGTGCCAGCAGCCAACTAGCGGGAGGGGCTTACGAGCAGTACTTC.

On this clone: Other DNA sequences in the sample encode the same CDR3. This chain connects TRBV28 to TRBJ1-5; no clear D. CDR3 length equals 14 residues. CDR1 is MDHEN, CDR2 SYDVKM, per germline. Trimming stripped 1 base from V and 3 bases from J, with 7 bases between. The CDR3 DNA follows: TGTGCCAGCAGTTTATCCGGCTCCAATCAGCCCCAGCATTTT. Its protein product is CASSLSGSNQPQHF.

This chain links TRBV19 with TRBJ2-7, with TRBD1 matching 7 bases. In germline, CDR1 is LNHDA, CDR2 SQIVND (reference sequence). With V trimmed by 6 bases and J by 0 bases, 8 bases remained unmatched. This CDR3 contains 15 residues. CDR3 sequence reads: CASSETGRSSYEQYF. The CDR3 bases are TGTGCCAGTAGCGAGACAGGGCGAAGCTCCTACGAGCAGTACTTC.

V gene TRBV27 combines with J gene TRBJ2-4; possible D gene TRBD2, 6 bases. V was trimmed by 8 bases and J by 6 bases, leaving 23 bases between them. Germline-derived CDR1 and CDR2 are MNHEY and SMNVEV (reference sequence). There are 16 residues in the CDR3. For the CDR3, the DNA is TGTGCCAGCGCCTCACACACCAGCGGGCCCCTAAACATTCAGTACTTC. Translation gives CASASHTSGPLNIQYF.

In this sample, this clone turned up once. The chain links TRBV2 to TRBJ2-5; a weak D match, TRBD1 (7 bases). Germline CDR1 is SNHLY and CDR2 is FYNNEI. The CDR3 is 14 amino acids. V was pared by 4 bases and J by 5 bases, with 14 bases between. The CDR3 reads CASSGEGAGETQYF. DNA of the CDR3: TGTGCCAGCAGTGGTGAGGGGGCGGGGGAGACCCAGTACTTC.

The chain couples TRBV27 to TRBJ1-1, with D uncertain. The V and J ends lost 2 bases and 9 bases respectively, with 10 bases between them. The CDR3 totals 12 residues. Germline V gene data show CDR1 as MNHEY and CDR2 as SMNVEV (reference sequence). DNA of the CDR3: TGTGCCAGCAGTTTAAAGAGCCTTAAAGCTTTCTTT. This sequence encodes CASSLKSLKAFF.